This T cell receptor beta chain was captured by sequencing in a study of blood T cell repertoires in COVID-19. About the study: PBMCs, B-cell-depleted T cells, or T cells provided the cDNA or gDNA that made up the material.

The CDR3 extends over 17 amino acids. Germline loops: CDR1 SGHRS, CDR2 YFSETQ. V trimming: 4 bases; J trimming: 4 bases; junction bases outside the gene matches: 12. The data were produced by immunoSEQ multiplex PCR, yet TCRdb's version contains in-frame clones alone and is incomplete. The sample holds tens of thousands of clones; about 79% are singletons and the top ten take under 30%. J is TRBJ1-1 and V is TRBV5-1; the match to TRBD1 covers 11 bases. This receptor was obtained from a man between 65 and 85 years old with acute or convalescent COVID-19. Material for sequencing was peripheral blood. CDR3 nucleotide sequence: TGCGCCAGCAGCCCTGGCGGGACAGGGGGTTTTGGCACTGAAGCTTTCTTT. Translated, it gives CASSPGGTGGFGTEAFF.